A selection of T cell receptor beta chains follows, all from one sample in a study of T-cell reconstitution after alpha-beta-depleted transplantation in children. TCRdb passed the PCR reads through MiXCR, listing each CDR3 protein once. The sample includes hundreds of thousands of distinct CDR3 sequences, about 10% of them seen just once. The sequenced sample was PBMCs from the stem cell graft donor, obtained from the stem cell graft. The receptors stem from a human donor who donated a stem cell graft to a child with SCID. Both conserved end residues are part of each CDR3. Each record gives: V gene, J gene, D gene, clone size, CDR3 protein, CDR3 DNA. D genes are given only for firm matches. Clone size is not always given. Where it is, it says once, few, many or a class for expanded clones.

TRBV28	TRBJ2-3	.	.	CASVGESLGTDTQYF	TGTGCCAGCGTGGGCGAGAGTCTGGGCACAGATACGCAGTATTTT
TRBV5-1	TRBJ1-2	.	.	CASSLTSGDYGYTF	TGCGCCAGCAGCTTGACATCGGGGGACTATGGCTACACCTTC
TRBV3-1	TRBJ1-1	.	.	CASSLSQGHTEAFF	TGTGCCAGCAGCCTAAGTCAGGGGCACACTGAAGCTTTCTTT
TRBV3-1	TRBJ2-7	TRBD2	.	CASSLGTIRSYEQYF	TGTGCCAGCAGCCTCGGGACTATAAGGAGCTACGAGCAGTACTTC
TRBV27	TRBJ2-3	.	few	CASRTSRTTDTQYF	TGTGCCAGCAGAACAAGCAGAACAACAGATACGCAGTATTTT
TRBV9	TRBJ2-5	TRBD2	.	CASSVGLAGEETQYF	TGTGCCAGCAGCGTAGGCCTAGCGGGGGAAGAGACCCAGTACTTC
TRBV7-2	TRBJ2-7	.	many	CASSLKQGSYEQYF	TGTGCCAGCAGCTTAAAGCAGGGGTCCTACGAGCAGTACTTC
TRBV7-6	TRBJ2-7	TRBD1	.	CASRQTGNSYEQYF	TGTGCCAGCAGACAGACAGGGAACTCCTACGAGCAGTACTTC
TRBV11-2	TRBJ2-7	TRBD2	.	CASSHSGGAGFEQYF	TGTGCCAGCAGCCATAGCGGGGGGGCCGGGTTCGAGCAGTACTTC
TRBV3-1	TRBJ1-3	.	.	CASSQRQLGTGNTIYF	TGTGCCAGCAGCCAAAGACAGCTGGGCACTGGAAACACCATATATTTT
TRBV20-1	TRBJ2-7	.	many	CSARTDSSSYEQYF	TGCAGTGCTAGGACGGACAGTAGTTCCTACGAGCAGTACTTC
TRBV18	TRBJ2-7	TRBD1	few	CASSPLGTGGRNEQYF	TGTGCCAGCTCACCCCTAGGGACAGGGGGCAGGAACGAGCAGTACTTC
TRBV12-3/TRBV12-4	TRBJ1-4	.	few	CASNLAGFSEKLFF	TGTGCCAGCAACTTGGCCGGTTTTTCTGAAAAACTGTTTTTT
TRBV7-2	TRBJ1-5	.	many	CASSLRGGAFNQPQHF	TGTGCCAGCAGCTTAAGGGGGGGGGCCTTCAATCAGCCCCAGCATTTT
TRBV5-1	TRBJ2-7	TRBD1	many	CASSLEGTGVYEQYF	TGCGCCAGCAGCTTGGAAGGGACAGGGGTTTACGAGCAGTACTTC
TRBV13	TRBJ2-7	TRBD1	many	CASSLEGQAYEQYF	TGTGCCAGCAGCTTAGAGGGACAGGCTTACGAGCAGTACTTC
TRBV20-1	TRBJ2-3	.	.	CSARASDTQYF	TGCAGTGCTAGAGCGTCAGATACGCAGTATTTT
TRBV20-1	TRBJ2-1	TRBD2	.	CSAREKRGSNEQFF	TGCAGTGCTAGAGAAAAGCGGGGGAGCAATGAGCAGTTCTTC
TRBV3-1	TRBJ2-5	.	.	CASTAGGLQETQYF	TGTGCCAGCACCGCCGGGGGGCTCCAAGAGACCCAGTACTTC
TRBV12-3/TRBV12-4	TRBJ1-6	TRBD1	.	CASSLAFTGGASLHF	TGTGCCAGCAGTTTAGCATTTACAGGGGGCGCATCCCTCCACTTT
TRBV5-6	TRBJ2-5	.	.	CASIGPGVGRVETQYF	TGTGCCAGCATCGGACCCGGCGTGGGGCGAGTGGAGACCCAGTACTTC
TRBV5-1	TRBJ1-1	.	.	CASSLDGTSRRAFF	TGCGCCAGCAGCCTGGATGGGACCTCCCGAAGAGCTTTCTTT
TRBV19	TRBJ1-5	TRBD1	.	CASSILTPGQGGQPQHF	TGTGCCAGTAGTATCCTAACACCGGGACAGGGGGGTCAGCCCCAGCATTTT
TRBV5-1	TRBJ2-7	.	.	CASSLAQGNYEQYF	TGCGCCAGCAGCTTGGCGCAGGGGAACTACGAGCAGTACTTC
TRBV4-2	TRBJ2-4	.	few	CASSQGAPAKNIQYF	TGTGCCAGCAGCCAAGGGGCCCCTGCCAAAAACATTCAGTACTTC
TRBV20-1	TRBJ2-7	TRBD1	few	CSARPGQANYEQYF	TGCAGTGCCCGTCCGGGACAGGCCAACTACGAGCAGTACTTC
TRBV27	TRBJ1-2	TRBD1	few	CASSLDRGGRGYTF	TGTGCCAGCAGTCTCGACAGGGGGGGTCGTGGCTACACCTTC
TRBV7-9	TRBJ2-7	.	.	CASSLSESGYEQYF	TGTGCCAGCAGCTTATCGGAAAGCGGCTACGAGCAGTACTTC
TRBV6-1	TRBJ2-7	TRBD2	.	CATGGGTSYEQYF	TGTGCCACGGGAGGGGGAACCTCCTACGAGCAGTACTTC
TRBV5-1	TRBJ1-1	.	.	CASSLGGAPDTEAFF	TGCGCCAGCAGCTTGGGGGGGGCGCCGGACACTGAAGCTTTCTTT
TRBV6-1	TRBJ2-7	.	few	CASTGQWGSYEQYF	TGTGCCAGCACCGGGCAGTGGGGTTCCTACGAGCAGTACTTC
TRBV4-2	TRBJ2-6	.	.	CASSQDLAGVGANVLTF	TGTGCCAGCAGCCAAGATCTGGCAGGGGTCGGGGCCAACGTCCTGACTTTC
TRBV5-1	TRBJ2-1	.	.	CASSGDRSSYNEQFF	TGCGCCAGCAGCGGCGACAGGAGCTCCTACAATGAGCAGTTCTTC
TRBV2	TRBJ2-7	TRBD2	few	CASSDEAGGFNEQYF	TGTGCCAGCAGTGACGAAGCGGGGGGATTCAACGAGCAGTACTTC
TRBV12-3/TRBV12-4	TRBJ2-7	.	few	CASSHRGGYEQYF	TGTGCCAGCAGTCACAGGGGGGGCTACGAGCAGTACTTC
TRBV5-1	TRBJ2-7	.	few	CASSPGGGPYEQYF	TGCGCCAGCAGCCCAGGGGGGGGACCCTACGAGCAGTACTTC
TRBV6-1	TRBJ2-1	TRBD1	.	CASTQRGRGLYNEQFF	TGTGCCAGCACCCAGCGTGGCAGGGGGCTATACAATGAGCAGTTCTTC
TRBV18	TRBJ2-1	.	many	CASSPAQMNEQFF	TGTGCCAGCTCACCGGCTCAGATGAATGAGCAGTTCTTC
TRBV20-1	TRBJ2-7	.	few	CSAGLWEYEQYF	TGCAGTGCCGGCCTGTGGGAGTACGAGCAGTACTTC
TRBV29-1	TRBJ2-2	.	few	CSVDSGYTGELFF	TGCAGCGTTGATTCGGGGTATACCGGGGAGCTGTTTTTT
TRBV11-2	TRBJ2-1	.	many	CASSLYVSYNEQFF	TGTGCCAGCAGCTTATATGTGTCCTACAATGAGCAGTTCTTC
TRBV12-3/TRBV12-4	TRBJ2-7	.	.	CASSFEEGPYEQYF	TGTGCCAGCAGTTTTGAGGAGGGGCCGTACGAGCAGTACTTC
TRBV4-1	TRBJ1-5	.	.	CASSPMTARSGYSNQPQHF	TGCGCCAGCAGCCCGATGACAGCTCGTTCTGGGTATAGCAATCAGCCCCAGCATTTT
TRBV9	TRBJ2-5	.	.	CASSVVGGTEETQYF	TGTGCCAGCAGCGTAGTCGGCGGTACGGAAGAGACCCAGTACTTC
TRBV12-3/TRBV12-4	TRBJ2-7	TRBD1	.	CASSAGQDSSYEQYF	TGTGCCAGCAGCGCGGGACAGGATAGCTCCTACGAGCAGTACTTC
TRBV15	TRBJ2-3	TRBD2	.	CATSRAGTSIDTQYF	TGTGCCACCAGCAGAGCTGGGACTAGCATAGATACGCAGTATTTT
TRBV11-2	TRBJ2-5	.	.	CASTSRGRVEETQYF	TGTGCCAGCACCTCCCGGGGGCGGGTTGAAGAGACCCAGTACTTC
TRBV6-5	TRBJ2-1	TRBD1	many	CASSYFGQERSEQFF	TGTGCCAGCAGTTACTTCGGACAGGAGAGGAGTGAGCAGTTCTTC